This TCR beta chain originates from a study of cytotoxic CD8 clonotypes in ibrutinib-treated CLL. Assay used: immunoSEQ multiplex PCR; TCRdb lists only in-frame clones, some missing. The data contain 150,000 to 200,000 clones, more than 70% of them seen just once; the ten biggest clones take up roughly 3%. Turning to this clone: Its antigen is currently unknown.

Study-wide findings and caveats: The public clonotypes identified were infrequent and showed contraction or stability on treatment. Clonality was higher at baseline than in age-matched healthy donors and tracked circulating CD8+ T-cell counts.

CDR1 is SGHRS and CDR2 is YFSETQ in the germline V gene. V gave up 4 bases and J gave up 0 bases; unmatched junction bases: 4. The CDR3 consists of 16 residues. The TCR was taken from a human donor with chronic lymphocytic leukemia. The source material was PBMCs, sampled at disease progression, from a patient treated with ibrutinib. The chain joins TRBV5-1 to TRBJ2-3; 11 bases are shared with TRBD2. The CDR3 region has the DNA TGCGCCAGCAGCAGCGGGACTAGCGGTAGCACAGATACGCAGTATTTT. This sequence encodes CASSSGTSGSTDTQYF.